The 22 T cell receptor beta chains below were found in one sample sequenced in a study of read filtering for tumor transcriptome and immune sequencing. The library was built from about 0.4 ug RNA with molecular barcoded adaptors for alpha/delta and beta/gamma chains. Each CDR3 protein gets one entry after TCRdb re-called the reads with MiXCR. The profile shows fewer than 50,000 distinct CDR3 sequences, roughly 13% of them singletons. Sequenced material: a population of CD138-negative cells sorted from bone marrow. The source of these receptors is a donor aged 40 or older with multiple myeloma.

Notes on this clonotype: With a much larger clone just one base away, this may be a read error. The gene calls are TRBV2 and TRBJ2-1, with TRBD2 matching 7 bases. The CDR3 is 16 residues long. Germline V gives CDR1 SNHLY, CDR2 FYNNEI. CDR3 loop: CASRSTSALNHNEQSF. CDR3 bases: TGTGCCAGCAGATCTACTAGCGCTCTGAACCACAATGAGCAGTCCTTC. Using reference TRBV2 and TRBJ2-1 for the parts outside the CDR3, the full variable domain is EPEVTQTPSHQVTQMGQEVILRCVPISNHLYFYWYRQILGQKVEFLVSFYNNEISEKSEIFDDQFSVERPDGSNFTLKIRSTKLEDSAMYFCASRSTSALNHNEQSFGPGTRLTVL.

This clonotype was counted at least ten times. The V call is TRBV20-1, the J call TRBJ2-5; 7 bases match TRBD2. The germline V gene encodes CDR1 DFQATT and CDR2 SNEGSKA (reference sequence). V lost 6 bases to trimming and J lost 2 bases; unmatched junction nucleotides: 3. This CDR3 has 12 residues. This CDR3 reads CSAGGRQETQYF. The CDR3 DNA sequence: TGCAGTGCGGGGGGGAGACAAGAGACCCAGTACTTC.

This clonotype has a count of ten or more. The gene calls are TRBV2 and TRBJ2-3, with 10 bases lining up with TRBD2. Germline-derived CDR1 and CDR2 are SNHLY and FYNNEI. This CDR3 region has 16 residues. V lost 6 bases and J lost 4; bases outside the gene matches: 10. CDR3 DNA: TGTGCCAGCAGCCCACGAGGACTAGCGGAGGCAGATACGCAGTATTTT. Protein product: CASSPRGLAEADTQYF.

This clonotype was observed many times. The germline gene is not matched at one end of the junction; a read error may be the cause. This chain connects TRBV6-2 or TRBV6-3 to TRBJ2-1, with no clear D. Germline CDR1 and CDR2: MNHEY and SVGEGT. CDR3 size: 14 residues. This chain's CDR3 is CTSSLDSVVNEQFF. In DNA, the CDR3 is TGTACCAGCAGTCTAGACTCGGTTGTGAATGAGCAGTTCTTC.

This clonotype was seen repeatedly, ten times or more. The chain recombines TRBV11-2 with TRBJ2-1; the D gene is possibly TRBD2 (6 bases). Trimming cost V 1 base and J 8 bases, with 9 bases left between them. Germline V gene data show CDR1 as SGHAT and CDR2 as FQNNGV. The CDR3 extends over 13 amino acids. CDR3 nucleotide sequence: TGTGCCAGCAGCTTAGTTCCGGGGGATGAGCAGTTCTTC. Its protein product is CASSLVPGDEQFF.

CDR3 coding DNA: TGCAGTGCTAGAGAGGATAATACGCAGTATTTT. Amino acids: CSAREDNTQYF. This chain joins TRBV20-1 and TRBJ2-3; no clear D gene. V was pared by 0 bases and J by 7 bases, with 5 bases between. CDR3 length: 11 residues. The germline gives CDR1 DFQATT, CDR2 SNEGSKA (reference sequence).

Many counts were recorded for this clonotype. The chain has TRBV29-1 and TRBJ1-5; 7 nucleotides align to TRBD1. The CDR3 is 14 residues long. The germline CDR1 and CDR2 sequences are SQVTM and ANQGSEA. Losses at the gene ends were 4 bases for V and 4 bases for J; bases not matched to a gene: 7. The CDR3 DNA is TGCAGCGTTGCGGCAGGGGGTAGTAATCAGCCCCAGCATTTT. This encodes CSVAAGGSNQPQHF.

On this clonotype itself: This likely traces to a read error, being one base from a far larger clone. The CDR3 bases are TGTGCCAGCAGGACTAGCGGCTCCTACAATGAGCAGTTCTTC. It encodes CASRTSGSYNEQFF. The chain links TRBV12-3 or TRBV12-4 to TRBJ2-1, with 9 nucleotides matching TRBD2. Germline trimming cut 6 bases from V and 0 bases from J; bases unmatched to any gene: 0. The CDR3 totals 14 residues.

This clonotype showed up many times. CDR3 nucleotide sequence: TGTGCCAGCAGCTACGGGAGGTCTCACGAGCAGTTCTTC. Translating it yields CASSYGRSHEQFF. The rearrangement joins TRBV7-9 to TRBJ2-1, with TRBD2 matching over 7 bases. This CDR3 region has 13 residues. Germline CDR1 SEHNR, CDR2 FQNEAQ (reference sequence). Trimming took 4 bases from V and 10 from J; bases not matched to a gene: 7.

This clonotype appeared many times. This rearrangement joins TRBV20-1 to TRBJ2-7, with D perhaps being TRBD1 or TRBD2 (6 bases each). Germline loops: CDR1 DFQATT, CDR2 SNEGSKA (reference sequence). CDR3 size: 13 residues. Here the CDR3 reads CSPSGGGTYEQYF. The CDR3 DNA is TGCAGCCCCTCCGGAGGGGGGACCTACGAGCAGTACTTC.

The sample holds many counts of this clonotype. The V and J genes are TRBV2 and TRBJ1-5; TRBD1 matches at 8 bases. Germline loops: CDR1 SNHLY, CDR2 FYNNEI. V dropped 5 bases and J dropped 3; count of bases not matched to a gene: 3. The CDR3 is 14 amino acids. This CDR3 is CASSRTGNNQPQHF. As DNA, the CDR3 is TGTGCCAGCAGTCGGACAGGGAACAATCAGCCCCAGCATTTT.

By sample fraction, this clonotype is medium-sized (0.01 to 0.1%). This chain connects TRBV20-1 to TRBJ2-1; 7 nucleotides match TRBD1. The CDR3 is 16 amino acids. Trimming at V came to 3 bases and at J to 1 base, leaving 9 bases not matched to a gene. Germline loops: CDR1 DFQATT, CDR2 SNEGSKA (reference sequence). The CDR3 region has the DNA TGCAGTGCTAGGGCCGGACAGGCGGAATCCTACAATGAGCAGTTCTTC. This encodes CSARAGQAESYNEQFF.

Many counts were recorded for this clonotype. J is TRBJ2-1 and V is TRBV28, with 9 positions matching TRBD2. After removal of 4 bases from V and 1 base from J, the junction contained 8 bases not matched to a gene. The germline V gene encodes CDR1 MDHEN and CDR2 SYDVKM. The CDR3 spans 17 residues. This CDR3 reads CASSSTGAGGSYNEQFF. DNA of the CDR3: TGTGCCAGCAGTTCAACAGGGGCGGGGGGGTCCTACAATGAGCAGTTCTTC.

This clonotype was counted a few times. A clone one base away is much larger, so this may be a read error. The chain couples TRBV12-3 or TRBV12-4 to TRBJ1-5; TRBD1 is a possible D gene (6 bases). The CDR3 sequence is 14 residues long. V gave up 5 bases and J gave up 7 bases, with 15 bases separating them. The CDR3 sequence: CASSHANRDQPQHF. The CDR3 DNA follows: TGTGCCAGCAGTCATGCCAACAGGGACCAGCCCCAGCATTTT.

The table lists this clonotype with many counts. The chain combines TRBV28 with TRBJ2-2, with 7 bases aligning to TRBD1. CDR3 length: 15 amino acids. The V and J ends lost 4 bases and 5 bases, in that order; junction bases with no gene match: 7. CDR1 is MDHEN, CDR2 SYDVKM, per germline. The CDR3, as DNA: TGTGCCAGCAGTTCACGACAGGGAAGGACCGGGGAGCTGTTTTTT. Translated: CASSSRQGRTGELFF.

This clonotype was observed at least ten times. The chain has TRBV20-1 and TRBJ2-7, with 7 bases aligning to TRBD2. With V trimmed by 4 bases and J by 1 base, 13 bases remained unmatched. The CDR3 covers 16 residues. Germline assignment: CDR1 DFQATT and CDR2 SNEGSKA (reference sequence). Here the CDR3 reads CSAKGIRASGSYEQYF. The CDR3 bases are TGCAGTGCTAAGGGGATAAGGGCTAGCGGATCCTACGAGCAGTACTTC.

A note on this clonotype: A read error may explain this, as a much larger clone is one base away. V usage is TRBV12-3 or TRBV12-4 and J usage is TRBJ2-5; 8 bases map to TRBD1. J gave up 8 bases and V 6 bases, and 11 bases lay outside the gene matches. The CDR3 extends over 14 amino acids. The CDR3 protein is CASSLPGQGDTQYF. The CDR3 nucleotides read TGTGCCAGCAGCCTCCCCGGACAGGGCGATACCCAGTACTTC.

Worth noting for this clonotype: This likely came from a read error, as a far larger clone is one base away. Because the CDR3 is missing its conserved closing phenylalanine or tryptophan, this is likely a read error. The gene calls are TRBV6-5 and TRBJ2-2; D uncertain. Germline assignment: CDR1 MNHEY and CDR2 SVGAGI. Trimming took off 2 bases at V and 2 bases at J, with 9 bases between the two ends. The CDR3 extends over 15 amino acids. The CDR3 nucleotides are TGTGCCAGCAGTTACCCCGTCGATAACACCGGGGAGCTGTTTTCT. This sequence encodes CASSYPVDNTGELFS.

This clonotype was counted at least ten times. The chain recombines TRBV3-1 with TRBJ2-7, with D tentatively TRBD1 (5 bases). The V gene lost 1 base and the J gene lost 2 bases, with 12 bases spanning the gap. The CDR3 has 15 residues. Germline V lookup: CDR1 LGHDT, CDR2 YNNKEL (reference sequence). For the CDR3, the DNA is TGTGCCAGCAGCCAAGTCGGGCAGGGTCCCTACGAGCAGTACTTC. Translation: CASSQVGQGPYEQYF.

A remark on this clonotype: Sequence at one end of the junction differs from germline and may be a read error. The chain uses TRBV30 and TRBJ2-1, with a tentative D call TRBD1 (6 bases). Germline CDR1 is GTSNPN and CDR2 is SVGIG (reference sequence). The CDR3 has 14 amino acids. The CDR3 reads CAWRGWGRSNGQFF. In DNA form, the CDR3 reads TGTGCCTGGAGGGGCTGGGGGCGCAGCAATGGGCAGTTCTTC. The full variable domain, with the rest looked up from reference TRBV30 and TRBJ2-1, is SQTIHQWPATLVQPVGSPLSLECTVEGTSNPNLYWYRQAAGRGLQLLFYSVGIGQISSEVPQNLSASRPQDRQFILSSKKLLLSDSGFYLCAWRGWGRSNGQFFGPGTRLTVL.

Many counts were recorded for this clonotype. V gene TRBV10-3 combines with J gene TRBJ2-7; 10 nucleotides agree with TRBD2. From germline, CDR1 is ENHRY and CDR2 SYGVKD. V shed 7 bases, J shed 5 bases, and the junction held 14 bases outside the gene matches. CDR3 size: 16 residues. The CDR3 DNA sequence: TGTGCCATCACCGGAGACCCGGCTAGCGGGAGCAACGAGCAGTACTTC. It encodes CAITGDPASGSNEQYF.

This clonotype has more than one count but fewer than ten. Just one base apart from a much larger clone, this may be a read error. The chain has TRBV6-2 or TRBV6-3 and TRBJ2-7, with 11 bases fitting TRBD2. Germline CDR1 and CDR2: MNHEY and SVGEGT. Trimming took 7 bases from V and 6 from J; bases not matched to a gene: 11. The CDR3 contains 15 residues. DNA of the CDR3: TGTGCCAGCACAAAAGGGGGGACTAGCGGCTGCGAGCAGTACTTC. Protein product: CASTKGGTSGCEQYF.